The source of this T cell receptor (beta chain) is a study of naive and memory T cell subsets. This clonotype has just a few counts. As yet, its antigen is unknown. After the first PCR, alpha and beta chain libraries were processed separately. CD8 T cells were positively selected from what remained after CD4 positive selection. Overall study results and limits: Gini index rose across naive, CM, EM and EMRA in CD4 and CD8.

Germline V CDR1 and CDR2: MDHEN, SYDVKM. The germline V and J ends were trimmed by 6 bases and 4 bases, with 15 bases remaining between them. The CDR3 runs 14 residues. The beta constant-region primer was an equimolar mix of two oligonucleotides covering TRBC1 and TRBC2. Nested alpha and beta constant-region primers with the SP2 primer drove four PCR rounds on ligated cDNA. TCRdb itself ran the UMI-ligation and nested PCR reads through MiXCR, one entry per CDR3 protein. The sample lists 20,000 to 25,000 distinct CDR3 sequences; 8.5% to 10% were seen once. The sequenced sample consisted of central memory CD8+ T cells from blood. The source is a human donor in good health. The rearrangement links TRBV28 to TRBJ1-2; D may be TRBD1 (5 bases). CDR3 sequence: CASRSPSGVYGYTF. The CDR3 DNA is TGTGCCAGCAGATCCCCTTCGGGGGTCTATGGCTACACCTTC.